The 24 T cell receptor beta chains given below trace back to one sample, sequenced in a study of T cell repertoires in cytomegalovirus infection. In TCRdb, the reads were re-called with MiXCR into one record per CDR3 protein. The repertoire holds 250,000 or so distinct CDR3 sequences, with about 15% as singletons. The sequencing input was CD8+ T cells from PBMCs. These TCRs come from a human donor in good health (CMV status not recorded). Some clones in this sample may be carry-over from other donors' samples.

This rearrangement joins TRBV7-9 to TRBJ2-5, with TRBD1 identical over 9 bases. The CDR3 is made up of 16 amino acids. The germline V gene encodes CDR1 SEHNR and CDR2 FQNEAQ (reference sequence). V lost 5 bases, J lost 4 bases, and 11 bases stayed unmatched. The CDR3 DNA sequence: TGTGCCAGCAGCCTCCCGGACAGGGGAATTTTAGAGACCCAGTACTTC. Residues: CASSLPDRGILETQYF.

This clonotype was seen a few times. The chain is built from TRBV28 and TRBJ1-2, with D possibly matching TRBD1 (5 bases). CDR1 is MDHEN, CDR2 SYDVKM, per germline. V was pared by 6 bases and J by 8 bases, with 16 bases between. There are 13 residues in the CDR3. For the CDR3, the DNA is TGTGCCAGCAGGATGGGGCTCGTGGGAGGCTACACCTTC. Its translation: CASRMGLVGGYTF.

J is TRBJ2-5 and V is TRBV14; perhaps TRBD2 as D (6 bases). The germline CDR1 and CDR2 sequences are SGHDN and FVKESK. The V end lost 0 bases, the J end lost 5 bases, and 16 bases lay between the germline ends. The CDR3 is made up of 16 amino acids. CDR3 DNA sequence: TGTGCCAGCAGCCAAGATGCCGGCAGGGAGGCGGAGACCCAGTACTTC. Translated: CASSQDAGREAETQYF.

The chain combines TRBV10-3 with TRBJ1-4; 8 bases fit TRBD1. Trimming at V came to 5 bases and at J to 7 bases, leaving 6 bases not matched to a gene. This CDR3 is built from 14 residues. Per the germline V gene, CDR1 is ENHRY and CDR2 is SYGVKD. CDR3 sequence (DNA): TGTGCCATCAGTAATGGACAGGGTACTGAAAAACTGTTTTTT. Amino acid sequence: CAISNGQGTEKLFF.

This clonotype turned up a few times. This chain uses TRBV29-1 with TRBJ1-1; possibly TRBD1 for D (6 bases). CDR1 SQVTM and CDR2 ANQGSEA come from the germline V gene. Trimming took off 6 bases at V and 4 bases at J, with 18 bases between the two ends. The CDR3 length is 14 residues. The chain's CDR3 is CSVTPYRVSTEAFF. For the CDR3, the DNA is TGCAGCGTAACTCCCTACAGGGTTAGCACTGAAGCTTTCTTT.

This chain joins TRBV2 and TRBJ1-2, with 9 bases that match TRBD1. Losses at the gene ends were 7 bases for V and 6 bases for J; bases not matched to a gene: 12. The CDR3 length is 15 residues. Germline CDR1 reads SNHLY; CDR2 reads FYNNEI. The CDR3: CASTLLPGQGNGYTF. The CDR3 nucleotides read TGTGCCAGCACCCTACTCCCGGGACAGGGAAATGGCTACACCTTC.

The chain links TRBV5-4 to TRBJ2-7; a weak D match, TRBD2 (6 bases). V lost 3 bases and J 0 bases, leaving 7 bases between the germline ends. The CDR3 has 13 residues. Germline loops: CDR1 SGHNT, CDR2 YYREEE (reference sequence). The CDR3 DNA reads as TGTGCCAGCAGCTGGGGGGACTCCTACGAGCAGTACGTC. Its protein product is CASSWGDSYEQYV.

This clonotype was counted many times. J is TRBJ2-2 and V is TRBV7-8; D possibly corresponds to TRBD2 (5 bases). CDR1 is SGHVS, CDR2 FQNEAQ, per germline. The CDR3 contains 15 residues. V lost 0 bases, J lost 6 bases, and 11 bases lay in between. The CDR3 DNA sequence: TGTGCCAGCAGCTTAGCGCGAGGGATATCCGGGGAGCTGTTTTTT. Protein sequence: CASSLARGISGELFF.

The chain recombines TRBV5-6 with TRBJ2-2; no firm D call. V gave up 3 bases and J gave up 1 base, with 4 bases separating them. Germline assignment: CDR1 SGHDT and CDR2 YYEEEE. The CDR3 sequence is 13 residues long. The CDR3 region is CASSWKNTGELFF. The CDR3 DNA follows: TGTGCCAGCAGCTGGAAGAACACCGGGGAGCTGTTTTTT.

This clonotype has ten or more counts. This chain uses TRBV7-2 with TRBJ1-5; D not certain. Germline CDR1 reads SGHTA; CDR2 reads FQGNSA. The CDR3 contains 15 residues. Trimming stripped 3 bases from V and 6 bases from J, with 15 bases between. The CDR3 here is CASSFESGLAQPQHF. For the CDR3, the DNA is TGTGCCAGCAGCTTTGAGTCCGGGTTGGCTCAGCCCCAGCATTTT.

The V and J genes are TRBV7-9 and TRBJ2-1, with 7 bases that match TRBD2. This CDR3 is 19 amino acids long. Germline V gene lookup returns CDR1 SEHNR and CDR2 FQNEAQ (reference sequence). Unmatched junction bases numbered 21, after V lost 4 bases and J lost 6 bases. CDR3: CASSSGGLAPGLSPNEQFF. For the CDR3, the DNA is TGTGCCAGCAGCTCCGGGGGACTCGCACCGGGACTATCCCCCAATGAGCAGTTCTTC. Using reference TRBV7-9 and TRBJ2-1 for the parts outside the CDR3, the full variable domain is DTGVSQNPRHKITKRGQNVTFRCDPISEHNRLYWYRQTLGQGPEFLTYFQNEAQLEKSRLLSDRFSAERPKGSFSTLEIQRTEQGDSAMYLCASSSGGLAPGLSPNEQFFGPGTRLTVL.

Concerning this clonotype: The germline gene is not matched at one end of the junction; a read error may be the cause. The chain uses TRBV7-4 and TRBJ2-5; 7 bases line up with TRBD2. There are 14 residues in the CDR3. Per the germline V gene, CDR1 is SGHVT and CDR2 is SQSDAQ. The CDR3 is CASSRPGEGETRYF. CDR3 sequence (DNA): TGTGCCAGCAGCCGACCGGGGGAGGGAGAGACCCGGTACTTC.

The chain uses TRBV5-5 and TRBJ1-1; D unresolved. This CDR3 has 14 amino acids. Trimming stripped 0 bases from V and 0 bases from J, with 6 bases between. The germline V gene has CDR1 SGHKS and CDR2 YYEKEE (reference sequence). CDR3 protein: CASSLASLNTEAFF. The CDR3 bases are TGTGCCAGCAGCTTGGCCAGCTTGAACACTGAAGCTTTCTTT.

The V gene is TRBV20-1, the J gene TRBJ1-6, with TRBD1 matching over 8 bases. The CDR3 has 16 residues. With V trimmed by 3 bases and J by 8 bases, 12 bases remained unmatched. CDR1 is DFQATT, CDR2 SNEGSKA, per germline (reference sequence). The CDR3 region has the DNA TGCAGTGCTAGTAGGAGGGCAACAGGGGGTGATTCACCCCTCCACTTT. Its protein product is CSASRRATGGDSPLHF.

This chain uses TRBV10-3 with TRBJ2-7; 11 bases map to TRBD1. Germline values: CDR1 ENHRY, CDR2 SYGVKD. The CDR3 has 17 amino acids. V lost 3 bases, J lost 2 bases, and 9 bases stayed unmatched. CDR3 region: CAISEPGQGVRTYEQYF. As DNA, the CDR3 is TGTGCCATCAGTGAACCGGGACAGGGGGTTCGGACCTACGAGCAGTACTTC.

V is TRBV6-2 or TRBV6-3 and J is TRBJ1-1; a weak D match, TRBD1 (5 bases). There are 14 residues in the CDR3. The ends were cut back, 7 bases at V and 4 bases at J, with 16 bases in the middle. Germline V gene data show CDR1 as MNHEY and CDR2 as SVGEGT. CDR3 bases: TGTGCCAGCATGGTAGGGGATTTAAGCACTGAAGCTTTCTTT. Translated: CASMVGDLSTEAFF.

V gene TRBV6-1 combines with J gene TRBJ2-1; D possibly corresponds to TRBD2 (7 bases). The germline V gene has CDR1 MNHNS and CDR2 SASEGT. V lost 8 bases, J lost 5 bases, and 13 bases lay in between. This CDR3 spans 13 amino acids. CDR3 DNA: TGTGCCAGCGGTGCGGGGGCAAACAATGAGCAGTTCTTC. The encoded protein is CASGAGANNEQFF.

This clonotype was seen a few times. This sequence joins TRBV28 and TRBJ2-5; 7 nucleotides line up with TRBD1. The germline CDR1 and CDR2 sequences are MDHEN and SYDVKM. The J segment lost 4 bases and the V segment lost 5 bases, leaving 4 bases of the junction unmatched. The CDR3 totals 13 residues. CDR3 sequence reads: CASSHRQGETQYF. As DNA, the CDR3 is TGTGCCAGCAGTCACCGACAGGGAGAGACCCAGTACTTC.

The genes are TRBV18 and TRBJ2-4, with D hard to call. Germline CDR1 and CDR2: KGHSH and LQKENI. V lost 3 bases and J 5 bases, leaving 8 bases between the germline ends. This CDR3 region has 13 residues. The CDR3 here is CASSPYTENIQYF. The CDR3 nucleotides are TGTGCCAGCTCACCCTACACCGAAAACATTCAGTACTTC.

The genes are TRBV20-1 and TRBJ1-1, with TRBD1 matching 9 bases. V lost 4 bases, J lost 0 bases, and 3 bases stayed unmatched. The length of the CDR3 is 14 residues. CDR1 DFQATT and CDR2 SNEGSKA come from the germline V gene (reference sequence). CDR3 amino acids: CSATGDRVNTEAFF. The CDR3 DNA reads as TGCAGTGCTACCGGGGACAGGGTGAACACTGAAGCTTTCTTT.

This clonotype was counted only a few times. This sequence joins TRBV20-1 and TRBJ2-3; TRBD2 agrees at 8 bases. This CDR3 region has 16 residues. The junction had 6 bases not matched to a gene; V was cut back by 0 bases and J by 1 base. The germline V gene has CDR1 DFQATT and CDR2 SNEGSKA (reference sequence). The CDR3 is CSARDLETSGTDTQYF. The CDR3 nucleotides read TGCAGTGCTAGAGATCTCGAGACTAGCGGCACAGATACGCAGTATTTT.

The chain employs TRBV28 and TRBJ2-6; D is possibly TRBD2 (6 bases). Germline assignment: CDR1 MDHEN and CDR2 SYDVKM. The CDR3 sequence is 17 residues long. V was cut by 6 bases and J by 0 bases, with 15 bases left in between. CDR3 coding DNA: TGTGCCAGCAGACCGGCGGGGATGTCCTCTGGGGCCAACGTCCTGACTTTC. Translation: CASRPAGMSSGANVLTF.

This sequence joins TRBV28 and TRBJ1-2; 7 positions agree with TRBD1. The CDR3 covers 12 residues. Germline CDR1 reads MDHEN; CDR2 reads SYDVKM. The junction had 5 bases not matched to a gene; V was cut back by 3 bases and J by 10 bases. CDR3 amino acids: CASSLQGVFYTF. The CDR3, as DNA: TGTGCCAGCAGTTTGCAGGGGGTATTCTACACCTTC.

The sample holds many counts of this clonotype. Written as DNA, the CDR3 is TGTGCCAGCAGCTTAGGGGGGTTGGAGCAGTACTTC. It encodes CASSLGGLEQYF. The chain has TRBV7-2 and TRBJ2-7; D assignment may be TRBD1 or TRBD2 (5 bases each). The CDR3 contains 12 residues. The ends were cut back, 1 base at V and 7 bases at J, with 8 bases in the middle. CDR1 is SGHTA and CDR2 is FQGNSA in the germline V gene.